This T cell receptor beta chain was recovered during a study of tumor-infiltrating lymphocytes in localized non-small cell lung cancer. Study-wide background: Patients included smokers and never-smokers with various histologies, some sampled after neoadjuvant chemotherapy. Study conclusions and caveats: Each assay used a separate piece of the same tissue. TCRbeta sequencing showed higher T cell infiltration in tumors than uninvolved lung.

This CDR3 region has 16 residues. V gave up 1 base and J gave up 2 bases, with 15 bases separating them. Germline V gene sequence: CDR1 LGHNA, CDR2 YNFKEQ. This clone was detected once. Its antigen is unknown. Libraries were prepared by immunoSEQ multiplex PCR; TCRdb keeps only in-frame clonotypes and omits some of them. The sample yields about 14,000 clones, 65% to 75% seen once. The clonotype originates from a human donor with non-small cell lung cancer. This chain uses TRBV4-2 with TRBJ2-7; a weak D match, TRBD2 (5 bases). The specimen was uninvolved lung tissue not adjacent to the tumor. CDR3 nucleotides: TGTGCCAGCAGCCAAGGCTCCGGAGGTACGGCCTACGAGCAGTACTTC. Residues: CASSQGSGGTAYEQYF.